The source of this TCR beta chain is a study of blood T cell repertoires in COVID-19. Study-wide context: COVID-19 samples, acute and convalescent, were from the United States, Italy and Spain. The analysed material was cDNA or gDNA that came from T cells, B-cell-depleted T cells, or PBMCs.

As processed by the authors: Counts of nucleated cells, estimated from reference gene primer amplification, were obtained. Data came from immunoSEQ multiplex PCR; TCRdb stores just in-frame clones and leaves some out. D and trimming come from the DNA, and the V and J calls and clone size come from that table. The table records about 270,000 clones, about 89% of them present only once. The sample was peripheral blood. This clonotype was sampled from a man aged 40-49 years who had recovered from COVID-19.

The CDR3 sequence: CASSHGTGNYGYTF. The CDR3, as DNA: TGTGCCAGCAGTCACGGTACAGGGAACTATGGCTACACCTTC. The rearrangement joins TRBV9 to TRBJ1-2, with D perhaps matching TRBD1 (6 bases). V shed 5 bases and J shed 2 bases, with 13 bases lying between them. Looked up from germline, CDR1 is SGDLS and CDR2 is YYNGEE. The CDR3 is made up of 14 amino acids. Full variable domain (remainder filled in from reference TRBV9 and TRBJ1-2): DSGVTQTPKHLITATGQRVTLRCSPRSGDLSVYWYQQSLDQGLQFLIQYYNGEERAKGNILERFSAQQFPDLHSELNLSSLELGDSALYFCASSHGTGNYGYTFGSGTRLTVV.